This TCR beta chain was recorded in a study of cytomegalovirus exposure and HLA in healthy donors (dated by TCRdb to the late 2010s). About the study as a whole: An earlier analysis of about 530 of the donors reported 250 to 350 Gb of sequence data and 117 million unique TCR beta sequences obtained from 180 million or so T cells. Approximately 310 gigabases of sequencing data and around 80 million unique TCR sequences made up an early release that covered roughly 670 HLA-typed donors. Of the roughly 410 genotyped donors, less than 90% were placed in the genetic ancestry cluster associated with self-reported Caucasian donors. The study aimed to test whether signatures of past pathogen exposure could be identified by cataloging public T cell receptors. The study profiled the T cell repertoires of 666 subjects by immunosequencing and related them to cytomegalovirus serostatus. Along with the approximately 600-subject first cohort, a separate validation cohort of 120 different subjects was used. High-throughput TCR immunosequencing, statistical association of individual TCRs with disease status, and machine learning were combined to predict cytomegalovirus infection status. A later analysis re-examined previously published TCR beta repertoires from roughly 650 donors and added high-resolution HLA genotyping to investigate patterns of TCR occurrence. The later analysis used no new phenotypic data to find candidate immune exposures, relying instead on TCR beta sequences and their occurrence across donors. An earlier analysis of 587 of the donors used high-throughput TCR beta sequencing to judge whether each TCR beta V gene segment behaved as functional or pseudogenic. Donor age, sex, ethnicity and CMV serostatus were compiled together with the repertoire data. In a later genetic analysis, genome-wide SNP genotypes for 398 of the 666 donors were used, and that subset was treated as a discovery cohort. All discovery cohort repertoires had been generated on a single sequencing platform. HLA typing included class I and class II loci at four-digit resolution. Typing coverage differed by locus: A, B, C, DRB1 and DQB1 were typed in roughly 620-630 donors, DQA1 in about 510, DPA1 in some 570, and DPB1 in around 440. Roughly five DR-DQ haplotypes were handled as single units for association and clustering, since linkage in the cohort was strong. Across around 400 genotyped donors of the cohort, an average of roughly 230,000 unique TCR beta nucleotide sequences per donor were sequenced, and approximately 19% of those sequences were non-productive.

Turning to this clone: Its antigen is unknown. No much larger clone exists at a distance of one base, and base qualities are not known.

What the authors observed across the whole study: Because HLA typing was missing for some donors at each locus, association tests included only the typed subset. In an earlier analysis of around 500 of the donors, most TCR beta V segments appeared in productive rearrangements about 87% or about 30% of the time, broadly matching IMGT annotations. An association between a missense DCLRE1C variant and V-gene and J-gene trimming of TCR beta chains was found in a later genetic analysis and replicated in an independent cohort. For the cohort, immune exposure information was limited to CMV serostatus. Most TCR sequences were seen in very few donors, while some public TCRs were found in many individuals. Strong co-occurrence of HLA alleles, especially DR and DQ, made assigning TCR associations to individual alleles difficult. Because the 87-base-pair reads could not distinguish some IMGT-functional V segments, including TRBV6-2 and TRBV6-3, those segments were excluded. In vitro tests confirmed that three of the cytomegalovirus-associated TCR beta chains recognize cytomegalovirus antigens. The study listed 164 TCR beta chains as associated with cytomegalovirus. The classifier was reported to diagnose cytomegalovirus status with high specificity and sensitivity in both the original cohort and the validation cohort. The authors suggested that the approach could potentially be generalized to other disease states and immunological phenotypes. A later analysis found that TCR association rates varied across HLA loci, with DRB1 alleles showing the most associated TCRs and HLA-C alleles the fewest. Sequencing depth was assumed to be roughly uniform across donors in the presence/absence analyses, though that assumption may not hold. The earlier analysis of almost 600 of the donors excluded over 15 rarely observed V segments, including chromosome 9 orphons, because counts were too low. The sequencing pipeline was judged likely to have produced a cluster of highly shared sequence variants as a technical artifact. Several of the top co-occurrence clusters appeared to be linked to parvovirus B19, influenza, CMV and Epstein-Barr virus, according to a later analysis. A later analysis found that most CMV-associated TCR beta chains appeared HLA-restricted, with HLA associations seemingly driven largely by CMV exposure. A further reported finding was that TCR beta sequences accurately predicted the HLA-A and HLA-B alleles for most subjects in the first cohort. In a later analysis, 16,951 TCR beta sequences were associated with specific HLA alleles at a false discovery rate of 0.05. Linkage disequilibrium might explain the correlated functional status among segregating V segments, but an unknown experimental factor could not be excluded. Compared with equally common non-associated chains, HLA-associated TCR beta chains in a later analysis were more clonally expanded and had lower generation probabilities. According to a later genetic analysis, donors in an Asian-associated ancestry cluster had fewer N-insertions in productive TCRs than the approximately 610-donor mean. The cohort was sequenced for TCR beta chains only, and without alpha or paired-chain data the features that could be detected were limited.

The method behind the library was the immunoSEQ multiplex PCR assay. A mixture of 60 forward primers for TCR Vbeta segments and 13 reverse primers for TCR Jbeta segments was used in the multiplex PCR. The CDR3 region of rearranged TCR beta genes was amplified from genomic DNA with a multiplex PCR assay. The Illumina HiSeq System was used to sequence the amplified TCR beta libraries as 87-base-pair reads. From the authors' description of their analysis: Across the roughly 700 repertoires, a later analysis counted 78 million or so unique TCR beta chains, roughly 11 million of which were shared by at least two donors. Raw reads were error-corrected and collapsed into unique sequences by a nearest-neighbor algorithm in which closely related sequences were merged to remove PCR and sequencing errors. Alignment of CDR3 sequences to IMGT reference sequences was used to assign V, D and J gene segments. Each retained sequence needed at least a six-nucleotide match to both a V gene segment and a J gene segment. Rearrangements were called productive when the CDR3 lacked stop codons and stayed in frame with V and J; all others were non-productive. Following IMGT convention, CDR3 was defined as the stretch from the second conserved V-encoded cysteine to the conserved J-encoded phenylalanine. The earlier analysis of some 540 of the donors excluded any sequence lacking an unambiguous match to a single V gene segment. In an earlier analysis of 587 of the donors, V segments were called functional above 56.7% productive rearrangements and were called segregating when the between-donor standard deviation exceeded 5%. A statistical classification framework was built to diagnose cytomegalovirus status from the catalog of TCR beta chain sequences. In a later analysis, V and J genes were assigned by comparing TCR nucleotide sequences against IMGT/GENE-DB human TR gene sequences. A later analysis assigned CDR3 sequences and most-parsimonious VDJ recombination scenarios with the TCRdist pipeline. In a later analysis, every TCR beta chain was defined by the combination of its CDR3 amino acid sequence and its V-gene family, and reads without a unique V-gene family were dropped. To address suspected cross-contamination and a sequencing artifact, a later analysis removed under 600 highly shared, low-generation-probability nucleotide sequences. In a later analysis, a clonal expansion index was calculated for each public chain from normalized within-repertoire ranks of inferred template counts. In a later analysis, generation probabilities were computed with a VDJ recombination model fitted to out-of-frame rearrangements, and the resulting probabilities were checked against IGoR. In a later analysis, TCR-TCR, TCR-HLA and TCR-CMV co-occurrence was scored with hypergeometric tests, and a repertoire-size bias correction was applied to TCR pairs. To estimate false discovery rates, a later analysis permuted the HLA or CMV assignments 20 times. In a later analysis, co-occurring TCRs were grouped using DBSCAN, and TCRdist sequence similarity was added for clustering within HLA-allele-positive subsets. Co-occurrence clustering excluded repertoires with fewer than 30,000 or more than 120,000 public chains, plus five with anomalous nucleotide sharing. Imported from immuneACCESS, the table was reduced by TCRdb to in-frame sequences with V and J called. These copies leave out some clones; in studies compared against another copy, an unresolved V gene accounts for under half, and the cause of the remainder is not known. D and trimming were read from the DNA, whereas the V and J calls and clone size are those reported in that table. The sample table records some 140,000 clones; over 60% of these occur just once. The ten largest clones add up to roughly 1.2% of the sample.

V sheds 1 base and J sheds 9 bases, leaving 13 bases between their ends. The germline V gene sets CDR1 to SGHTA and CDR2 to FQGNSA. Counted from cysteine to phenylalanine, this CDR3 has 14 amino acids. Only the CDR3 region is kept as DNA, spanning 42 bases read in frame from base 1. The cohort consisted of 650 to 850 healthy bone marrow donors. At the time of sampling, every cohort member was nominally healthy, though immune exposures that went unrecorded were likely present. The donor was CMV seropositive and was included in the group of approximately 310 seropositive cohort members. A peripheral blood sample was collected from each donor, and TCR beta sequencing was performed on peripheral blood mononuclear cells. Genomic DNA was extracted from the blood cell samples with the Qiagen DNeasy Blood Extraction Kit.

The receptor's source is a male donor in good health and CMV-seropositive. Input material: PBMCs. The chain joins TRBV7-2 to TRBJ2-1; TRBD2 is a possible D gene, resting on 6 matching bases. CDR3 protein: CASSLGGLFGEQFF. In nucleotides, the sequence is TGTGCCAGCAGCTTAGGAGGACTATTTGGTGAGCAGTTCTTC.